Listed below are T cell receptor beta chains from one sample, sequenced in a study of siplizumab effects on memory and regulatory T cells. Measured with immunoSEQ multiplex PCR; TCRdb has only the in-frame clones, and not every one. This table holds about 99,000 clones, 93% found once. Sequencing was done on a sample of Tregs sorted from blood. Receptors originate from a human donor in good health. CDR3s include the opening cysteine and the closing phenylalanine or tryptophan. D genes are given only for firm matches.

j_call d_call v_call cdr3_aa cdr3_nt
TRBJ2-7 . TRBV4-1 CASSQTHPYYEQYF TGCGCCAGCAGCCAGACCCACCCCTACTACGAGCAGTACTTC
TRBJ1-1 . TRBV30 CAWRSGGLWYTEAFF TGTGCCTGGAGGTCCGGGGGGCTATGGTACACTGAAGCTTTCTTT
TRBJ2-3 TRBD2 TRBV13 CASSSGGLNTQYF TGTGCCAGCAGCTCGGGGGGGTTGAATACGCAGTATTTT
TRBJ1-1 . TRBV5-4 CASSLNSLNTEAFF TGTGCCAGCAGCTTGAACAGTTTGAACACTGAAGCTTTCTTT
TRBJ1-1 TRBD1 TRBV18 CASSATGTGGTEAFF TGTGCCAGCTCAGCGACCGGGACAGGCGGCACTGAAGCTTTCTTT
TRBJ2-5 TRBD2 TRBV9 CASSLAGGGQETQYF TGTGCCAGCAGCTTAGCTGGGGGAGGGCAAGAGACCCAGTACTTC
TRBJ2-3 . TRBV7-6 CASSLEGGTQYF TGTGCCAGCAGCTTAGAAGGGGGGACGCAGTATTTT
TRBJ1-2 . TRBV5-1 CASSLGGQGYTF TGCGCCAGCAGCCTGGGAGGTCAGGGCTACACCTTC
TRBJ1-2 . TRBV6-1 CASSGWTGNWGGYTF TGTGCCAGCAGTGGATGGACCGGCAACTGGGGTGGCTACACCTTC
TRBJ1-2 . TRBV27 CASSLWAGNYGYTF TGTGCCAGCAGTTTATGGGCGGGTAACTATGGCTACACCTTC
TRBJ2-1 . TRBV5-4 CASSLEGPAGNEQFF TGTGCCAGCAGCTTGGAGGGACCCGCGGGCAATGAGCAGTTCTTC
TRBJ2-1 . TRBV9 CASSVGIGTDRTYNEQFF TGTGCCAGCAGCGTAGGAATAGGGACCGACAGGACCTACAATGAGCAGTTCTTC
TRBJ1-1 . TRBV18 CASSPLSGVRVNTEAFF TGTGCCAGCTCACCACTTTCGGGGGTCCGAGTGAACACTGAAGCTTTCTTT
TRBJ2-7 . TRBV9 CASSVTGGGKQYF TGTGCCAGCAGCGTAACGGGGGGCGGTAAGCAGTACTTC
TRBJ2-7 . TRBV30 CAWSIWEVRYEQYF TGTGCCTGGAGTATTTGGGAAGTGCGGTACGAGCAGTACTTC